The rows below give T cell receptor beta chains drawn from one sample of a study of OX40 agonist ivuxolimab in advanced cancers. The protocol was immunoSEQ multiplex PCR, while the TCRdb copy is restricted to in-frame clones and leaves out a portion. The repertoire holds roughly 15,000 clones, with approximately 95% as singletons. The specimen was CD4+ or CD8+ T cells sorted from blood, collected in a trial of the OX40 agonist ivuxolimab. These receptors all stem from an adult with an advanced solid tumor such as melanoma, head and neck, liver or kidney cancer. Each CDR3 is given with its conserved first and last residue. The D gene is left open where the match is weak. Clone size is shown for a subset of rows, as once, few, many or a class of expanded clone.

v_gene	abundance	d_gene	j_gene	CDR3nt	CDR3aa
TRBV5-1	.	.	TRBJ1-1	TGCGCCAGCAGCTTCTCCCCAGCCGGGGCCACCGACATTCCTGAAGCTTTCTTT	CASSFSPAGATDIPEAFF
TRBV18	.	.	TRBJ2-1	TGTGCCAGCTCACCGAGGGACTCCCGCGACAATGAGCAGTTCTTC	CASSPRDSRDNEQFF
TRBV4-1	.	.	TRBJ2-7	TGCGCCAGCAGCCAAGTGAAAGGGATTGTCTACGAGCAGTACTTC	CASSQVKGIVYEQYF
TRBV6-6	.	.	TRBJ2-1	TGTGCCAGCAATTCAGGGGTCCCCGCCTACAATGAGCAGTTCTTC	CASNSGVPAYNEQFF
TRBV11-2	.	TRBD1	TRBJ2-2	TGTGCCAGCAGCTTATTACAGGGGGCCACCGGGGAGCTGTTTTTT	CASSLLQGATGELFF
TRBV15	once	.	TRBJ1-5	TGTGCCACCAGCCCCCAGGGGCAGTTCAATCAGCCCCAGCATTTT	CATSPQGQFNQPQHF
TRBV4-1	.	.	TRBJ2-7	TGCGCCAGCAGCCAAGTTTCCGCCTACGAGCAGTACTTC	CASSQVSAYEQYF
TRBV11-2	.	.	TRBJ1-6	TGTGCCAGCAGCTTTAGCTCACCCCTCCACTTT	CASSFSSPLHF
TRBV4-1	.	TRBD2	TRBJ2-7	TGCGCCAGCAGCCAAGTATATGCTAGCGGTAACTCCTACGAGCAGTACTTC	CASSQVYASGNSYEQYF
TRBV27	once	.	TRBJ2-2	TGTGCCAGCAGTTTATCGTCCGCAGGAGCGACCGGGGAGCTGTTTTTT	CASSLSSAGATGELFF
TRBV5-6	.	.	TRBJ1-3	TGTGCCAGCAGCTTGGCGGGGCGGTTCTCTGGAAACACCATATATTTT	CASSLAGRFSGNTIYF
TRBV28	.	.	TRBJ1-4	TGTGCCAGCAACACTGATGTGGGGGTTGGTGAAAAACTGTTTTTT	CASNTDVGVGEKLFF
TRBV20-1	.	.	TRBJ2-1	TGCAGTGCTAGCAATGAGCAGTTCTTC	CSASNEQFF